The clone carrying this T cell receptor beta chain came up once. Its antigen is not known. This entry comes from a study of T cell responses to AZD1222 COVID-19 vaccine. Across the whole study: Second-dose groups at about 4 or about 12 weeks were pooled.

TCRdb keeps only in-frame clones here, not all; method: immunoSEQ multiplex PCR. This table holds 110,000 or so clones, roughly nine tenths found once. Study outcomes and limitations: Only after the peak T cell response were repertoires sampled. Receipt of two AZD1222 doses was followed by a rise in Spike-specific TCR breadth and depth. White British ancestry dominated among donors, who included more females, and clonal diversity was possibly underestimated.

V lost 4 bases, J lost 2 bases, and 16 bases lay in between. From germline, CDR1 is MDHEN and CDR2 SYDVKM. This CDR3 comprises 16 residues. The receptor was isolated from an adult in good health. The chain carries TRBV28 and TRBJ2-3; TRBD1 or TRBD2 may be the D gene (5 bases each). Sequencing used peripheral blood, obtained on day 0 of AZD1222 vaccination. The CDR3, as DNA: TGTGCCAGCAGTTCAACGGGGCCCCAAGACACAGATACGCAGTATTTT. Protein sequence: CASSSTGPQDTDTQYF.